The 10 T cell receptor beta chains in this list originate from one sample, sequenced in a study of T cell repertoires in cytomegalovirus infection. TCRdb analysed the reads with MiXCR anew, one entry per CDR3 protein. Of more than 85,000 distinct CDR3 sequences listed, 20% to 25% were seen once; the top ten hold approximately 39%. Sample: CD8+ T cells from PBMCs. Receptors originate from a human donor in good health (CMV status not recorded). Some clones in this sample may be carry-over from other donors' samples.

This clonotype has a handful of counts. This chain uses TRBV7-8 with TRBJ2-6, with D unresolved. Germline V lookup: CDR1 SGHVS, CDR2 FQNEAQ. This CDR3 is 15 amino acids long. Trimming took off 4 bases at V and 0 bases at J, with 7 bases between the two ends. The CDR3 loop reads CASSSWDSGANVLTF. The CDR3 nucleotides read TGTGCCAGCAGCTCGTGGGACTCTGGGGCCAACGTCCTGACTTTC.

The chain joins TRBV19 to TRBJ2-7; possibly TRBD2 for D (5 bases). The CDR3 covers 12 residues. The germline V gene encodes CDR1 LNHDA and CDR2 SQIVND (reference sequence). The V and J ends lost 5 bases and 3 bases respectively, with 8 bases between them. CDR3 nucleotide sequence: TGTGCCAGTAGTCCCGGGGTCTACGAGCAGTACTTC. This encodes CASSPGVYEQYF. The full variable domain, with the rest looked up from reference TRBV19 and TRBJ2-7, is DGGITQSPKYLFRKEGQNVTLSCEQNLNHDAMYWYRQDPGQGLRLIYYSQIVNDFQKGDIAEGYSVSREKKESFPLTVTSAQKNPTAFYLCASSPGVYEQYFGPGTRLTVT.

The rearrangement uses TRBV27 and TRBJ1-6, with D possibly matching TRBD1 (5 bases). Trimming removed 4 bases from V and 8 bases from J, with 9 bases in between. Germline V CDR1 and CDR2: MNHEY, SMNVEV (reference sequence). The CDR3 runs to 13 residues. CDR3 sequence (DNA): TGTGCCAGCAGTTCGTCGACAGATTCACCCCTCCACTTT. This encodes CASSSSTDSPLHF.

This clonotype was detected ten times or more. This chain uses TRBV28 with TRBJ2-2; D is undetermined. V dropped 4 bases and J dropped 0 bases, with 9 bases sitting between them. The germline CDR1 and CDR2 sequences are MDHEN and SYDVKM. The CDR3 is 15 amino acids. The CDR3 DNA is TGTGCCAGCAGTTCGGGCGGATCGAACACCGGGGAGCTGTTTTTT. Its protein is CASSSGGSNTGELFF.

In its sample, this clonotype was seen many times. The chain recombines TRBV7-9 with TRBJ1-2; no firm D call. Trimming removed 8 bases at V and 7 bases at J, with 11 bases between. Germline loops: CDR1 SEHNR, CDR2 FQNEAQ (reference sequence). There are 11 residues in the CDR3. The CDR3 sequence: CASENSAGYTF. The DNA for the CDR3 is TGTGCCAGCGAAAACAGTGCTGGCTACACCTTC.

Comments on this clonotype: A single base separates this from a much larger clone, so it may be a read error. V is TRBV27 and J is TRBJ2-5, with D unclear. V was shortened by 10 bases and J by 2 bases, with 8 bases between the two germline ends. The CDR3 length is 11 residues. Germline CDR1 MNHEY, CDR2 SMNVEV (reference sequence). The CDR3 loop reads CANKWQETQYF. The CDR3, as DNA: TGTGCCAACAAATGGCAAGAGACCCAGTACTTC.

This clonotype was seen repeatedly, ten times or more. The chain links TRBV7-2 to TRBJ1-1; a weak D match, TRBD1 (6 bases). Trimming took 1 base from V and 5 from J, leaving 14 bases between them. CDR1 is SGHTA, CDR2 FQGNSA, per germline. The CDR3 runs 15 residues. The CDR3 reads CASSLEGGMRTEAFF. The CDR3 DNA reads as TGTGCCAGCAGCTTAGAGGGGGGGATGAGGACTGAAGCTTTCTTT.

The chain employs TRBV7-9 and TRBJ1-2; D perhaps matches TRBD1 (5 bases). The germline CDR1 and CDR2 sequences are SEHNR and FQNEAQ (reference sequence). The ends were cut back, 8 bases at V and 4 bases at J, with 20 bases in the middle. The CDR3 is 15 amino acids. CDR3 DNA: TGTGCCAGCGGCGATGGGCTAGGGGACCTCTATGGCTACACCTTC. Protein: CASGDGLGDLYGYTF.

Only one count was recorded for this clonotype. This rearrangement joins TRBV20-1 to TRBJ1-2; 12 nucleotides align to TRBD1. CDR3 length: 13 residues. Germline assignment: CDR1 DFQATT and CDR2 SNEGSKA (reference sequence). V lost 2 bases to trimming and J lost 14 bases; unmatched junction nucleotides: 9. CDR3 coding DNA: TGCAGTGCTAGACAGCCGGGACAGGGGGCTGAAACCTTC. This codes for CSARQPGQGAETF.

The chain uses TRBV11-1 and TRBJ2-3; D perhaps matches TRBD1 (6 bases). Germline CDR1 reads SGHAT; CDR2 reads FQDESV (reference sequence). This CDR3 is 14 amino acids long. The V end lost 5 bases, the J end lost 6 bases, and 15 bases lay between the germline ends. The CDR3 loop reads CASSLTGTRDTQYF. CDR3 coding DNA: TGTGCCAGCAGCCTAACAGGGACGAGGGATACGCAGTATTTT.